This entry lists 18 T cell receptor beta chains sequenced from one sample in a study of shared clonotypes between healthy human individuals. TCRdb keeps only in-frame clones here, not all; method: immunoSEQ multiplex PCR. Of millions of clones listed, roughly 92% are singletons. The specimen was naive CD4+ T cells sorted from blood. Subset of the sample: CD45RA+ positively selected. These receptors came from a young man in good health.

The chain links TRBV5-4 to TRBJ2-1; 10 bases agree with TRBD2. From germline, CDR1 is SGHNT and CDR2 YYREEE (reference sequence). The CDR3 contains 18 residues. V lost 6 bases, J lost 1 base, and 13 bases stayed unmatched. This CDR3 is CASILRTSGKGSYNEQFF. CDR3 coding DNA: TGTGCCAGCATTCTGAGGACTAGCGGAAAGGGGTCCTACAATGAGCAGTTCTTC.

This clone was found once. The chain combines TRBV5-4 with TRBJ2-5; 7 positions match TRBD2. V was pared by 0 bases and J by 2 bases, with 4 bases of the junction left unmatched. This CDR3 is built from 15 residues. Looked up from germline, CDR1 is SGHNT and CDR2 is YYREEE (reference sequence). CDR3 sequence: CASSLGGGTQETQYF. The CDR3 region has the DNA TGTGCCAGCAGCTTGGGCGGGGGAACTCAAGAGACCCAGTACTTC. The complete variable domain, with remaining parts taken from reference TRBV5-4 and TRBJ2-5, reads ETGVTQSPTHLIKTRGQQVTLRCSSQSGHNTVSWYQQALGQGPQFIFQYYREEENGRGNFPPRFSGLQFPNYSSELNVNALELDDSALYLCASSLGGGTQETQYFGPGTRLLVL.

Comments on this clone: The sample carries other DNA sequences with the same CDR3. CDR3 loop: CASSPGRANTGELFF. The CDR3 nucleotides read TGTGCCAGCAGCCCTGGCAGGGCGAACACCGGGGAGCTGTTTTTT. The V and J genes are TRBV7-2 and TRBJ2-2, with D maybe TRBD1 (5 bases). The CDR3 consists of 15 residues. The germline V and J ends were trimmed by 5 bases and 0 bases, with 10 bases remaining between them. Germline loops: CDR1 SGHTA, CDR2 FQGNSA.

V and J are TRBV4-1 and TRBJ1-1; D remains unclear. Germline-derived CDR1 and CDR2 are MGHRA and YSYEKL. The CDR3 has 14 amino acids. The V end lost 8 bases, the J end lost 3 bases, and 16 bases lay between the germline ends. CDR3 bases: TGCGCCAGCGGGCCCCTCGGGAAGCACACTGAAGCTTTCTTT. Protein product: CASGPLGKHTEAFF.

The genes are TRBV27 and TRBJ2-7, with D hard to call. V gave up 2 bases and J gave up 0 bases, with 11 bases separating them. Germline CDR1 is MNHEY and CDR2 is SMNVEV (reference sequence). CDR3 length: 15 residues. The CDR3 region has the DNA TGTGCCAGCAGTTTACTACTTGGTTCCTCCTACGAGCAGTACTTC. Protein product: CASSLLLGSSYEQYF.

V is TRBV4-1 and J is TRBJ2-1, with 8 bases aligning to TRBD2. This CDR3 contains 18 residues. V trimming: 0 bases; J trimming: 4 bases; junction bases outside the gene matches: 11. Per germline, CDR1 MGHRA and CDR2 YSYEKL. Here the CDR3 reads CASSQDGTGTSGYNEQFF. The CDR3 region has the DNA TGCGCCAGCAGCCAAGATGGGACGGGAACTAGCGGTTACAATGAGCAGTTCTTC.

Notes on this clone: The sample carries other DNA sequences with the same CDR3. The genes are TRBV18 and TRBJ2-7; D perhaps matches TRBD2 (5 bases). The CDR3 has 14 amino acids. V lost 3 bases to trimming and J lost 1 base, with 10 bases between them. Germline values: CDR1 KGHSH, CDR2 LQKENI. The chain's CDR3 is CASSPGRRSYEQYF. The CDR3 region has the DNA TGTGCCAGCTCACCGGGCAGGAGGTCCTACGAGCAGTACTTC.

The chain is built from TRBV28 and TRBJ1-2; D might be TRBD1 (6 bases). The CDR3 is made up of 15 amino acids. Germline CDR1 and CDR2: MDHEN and SYDVKM. V was clipped by 6 bases and J by 0 bases, with 14 bases between them. The chain's CDR3 is CASRSPGQANYGYTF. The CDR3, as DNA: TGTGCCAGCAGATCCCCGGGACAAGCTAACTATGGCTACACCTTC.

The V and J genes are TRBV6-5 and TRBJ2-1, with D uncertain. The CDR3 is 15 amino acids. The V gene's germline CDR1 is MNHEY and CDR2 SVGAGI. Trimming removed 0 bases at V and 5 bases at J, with 11 bases between. Here the CDR3 DNA reads TGTGCCAGCAGTTACTCAATCACAGTAAACAATGAGCAGTTCTTC. Translated: CASSYSITVNNEQFF.

The chain combines TRBV11-2 with TRBJ2-4; 12 bases fit TRBD2. The CDR3 totals 16 residues. V was pared by 1 base and J by 8 bases, with 6 bases of the junction left unmatched. Germline V gene sequence: CDR1 SGHAT, CDR2 FQNNGV. CDR3 nucleotides: TGTGCCAGCAGCTTAGCTAGCGGGAGGGCCCTGGACATTCAGTACTTC. Its translation: CASSLASGRALDIQYF.

This clone was seen once. The chain has TRBV6-6 and TRBJ1-5; D is unclear. V was shortened by 0 bases and J by 0 bases, with 9 bases between the two germline ends. Germline V lookup: CDR1 MNHNY, CDR2 SVGAGI (reference sequence). This CDR3 is built from 16 residues. CDR3 nucleotides: TGTGCCAGCAGTTACTCGACCCAGGCTAGCAATCAGCCCCAGCATTTT. This gives the protein CASSYSTQASNQPQHF.

The J gene is TRBJ2-5, the V gene TRBV27, with D perhaps matching TRBD1 or TRBD2 (7 bases each). Trimming removed 8 bases from V and 3 bases from J, with 22 bases in between. This CDR3 is 16 amino acids long. The V gene's germline CDR1 is MNHEY and CDR2 SMNVEV (reference sequence). CDR3 amino acids: CASSFRPTGREETQYF. Here the CDR3 DNA reads TGTGCCAGCTCTTTCCGTCCGACAGGGAGGGAAGAGACCCAGTACTTC.

The chain recombines TRBV30 with TRBJ2-5; the D gene is possibly TRBD1 (5 bases). The germline V gene encodes CDR1 GTSNPN and CDR2 SVGIG (reference sequence). The CDR3 is 15 residues long. The V end lost 2 bases, the J end lost 1 base, and 14 bases lay between the germline ends. DNA of the CDR3: TGTGCCTGGAGTCCCGACAGTGCTCTCCAAGAGACCCAGTACTTC. It encodes CAWSPDSALQETQYF.

On this clone itself: Other DNA sequences in the same sample also yield this CDR3. This chain links TRBV5-1 with TRBJ2-3; 12 bases line up with TRBD2. This CDR3 spans 14 amino acids. After removal of 7 bases from V and 3 bases from J, the junction contained 3 bases not matched to a gene. In germline, CDR1 is SGHRS, CDR2 YFSETQ. The CDR3, as DNA: TGCGCCAGCCGGACTAGCGGGGTAACAGATACGCAGTATTTT. This encodes CASRTSGVTDTQYF.

The V gene is TRBV30, the J gene TRBJ2-7; TRBD1 aligns across 8 bases. The CDR3 has 14 residues. Germline trimming cut 3 bases from V and 5 bases from J; bases unmatched to any gene: 9. From germline, CDR1 is GTSNPN and CDR2 SVGIG (reference sequence). CDR3 sequence (DNA): TGTGCCTGGAGGCTTACAGGGGGAACAAACGAGCAGTACTTC. It specifies CAWRLTGGTNEQYF.

This clone was seen only a few times. The V gene is TRBV7-8, the J gene TRBJ2-2; TRBD1 matches at 9 bases. The CDR3 totals 17 residues. Germline CDR1 and CDR2: SGHVS and FQNEAQ. After removal of 1 base from V and 7 bases from J, the junction contained 10 bases not matched to a gene. The CDR3 region is CASSLVRDRVFSGELFF. As DNA, the CDR3 is TGTGCCAGCAGCTTAGTCCGGGACAGGGTGTTTAGCGGGGAGCTGTTTTTT.

A note on this clone: The sample has other DNA sequences that encode this CDR3 too. J is TRBJ1-1 and V is TRBV18; no reliable D call. V lost 3 bases and J lost 1, with 6 bases in between. The germline V gene has CDR1 KGHSH and CDR2 LQKENI. The CDR3 contains 13 residues. In nucleotides, the CDR3 is TGTGCCAGCTCACCGGGAACGAACACTGAAGCTTTCTTT. It translates to CASSPGTNTEAFF.

Note on this clone: This sample also contains other DNA sequences that code for the same CDR3. V and J are TRBV15 and TRBJ1-1, with D unclear. Deletions cut 1 base from V and 5 bases from J, with 8 bases between. The germline CDR1 and CDR2 sequences are LNHNV and YYDKDF (reference sequence). The CDR3 loop spans 13 amino acids. In DNA form, the CDR3 reads TGTGCCACCAGCAGAGGTGATCGGACTGAAGCTTTCTTT. It yields the protein CATSRGDRTEAFF.